Below, one TCR beta chain is given with its context. For recovered donors of Cohort 3, there were two negative PCRs, clearance, or symptom resolution. This entry is derived from a study of blood T cell repertoires in COVID-19. Study context: Samples came from the United States, Italy and Spain, spanning acute and convalescent COVID-19. PBMCs, B-cell-depleted T cells, or T cells were the source of the cDNA or gDNA that made up the material.

Per the original methods: Reference gene primer amplification yielded estimated nucleated cell counts. This table comes from immunoSEQ multiplex PCR, and its TCRdb copy is limited to in-frame clones, with some not included. V and J calls and clone size follow that table, whereas D and trimming were derived from the DNA. Among approximately 300,000 clones listed, approximately 86% were seen once. The CDR3 contains 15 residues. The ends lost 3 bases at V and 6 bases at J; junction bases unmatched: 10. Germline loops: CDR1 SGHTA, CDR2 FQGNSA. The chain recombines TRBV7-2 with TRBJ1-2, with TRBD1 identical over 7 bases. Sequenced: PBMCs or T cells enriched from blood (not recorded which). The TCR was taken from a young woman who had recovered from COVID-19. The chain's CDR3 is CASSFPGRGSDGYTF. CDR3 DNA: TGTGCCAGCAGCTTTCCTGGCAGGGGGTCCGATGGCTACACCTTC.